There are a few counts of the clone carrying this TCR beta chain. Its antigen is as yet unknown. Amplification by 5'RACE using constant-segment primers produced TCR alpha and TCR beta cDNA libraries that carried sample barcodes and UMIs. TCRdb itself ran the 5' RACE reads through MiXCR, one entry per CDR3 protein. The sample shows about 310,000 distinct CDR3 sequences, approximately 19% of them seen only once. The data are from a study of T-cell memory formation after mild COVID-19. Points from the study as a whole: A subset of responding clones appeared in pre-infection memory, suggesting cross-reactive memory joined. Contracting clones localized mainly to CM and EM when CD4+ and mainly to EMRA when CD8+.

The CDR3 runs to 13 residues. The V end was cut by 5 bases, the J end by 0 bases, with 8 bases between. Germline CDR1 and CDR2: SGHRS and YFSETQ. The sequenced material came from PBMCs or a T cell subset sorted from them (not recorded which). V is TRBV5-1 and J is TRBJ1-1; D not certain. The receptor comes from a man aged 18 to 30 who had mild COVID-19 (a few samples of this study predate the infection). Cell type and time point are not known. The CDR3 region is CASRQRMNTEAFF. CDR3 sequence (DNA): TGCGCCAGCAGGCAGAGGATGAACACTGAAGCTTTCTTT. Drawing the rest from reference TRBV5-1 and TRBJ1-1, the complete variable domain is KAGVTQTPRYLIKTRGQQVTLSCSPISGHRSVSWYQQTPGQGLQFLFEYFSETQRNKGNFPGRFSGRQFSNSRSEMNVSTLELGDSALYLCASRQRMNTEAFFGQGTRLTVV.